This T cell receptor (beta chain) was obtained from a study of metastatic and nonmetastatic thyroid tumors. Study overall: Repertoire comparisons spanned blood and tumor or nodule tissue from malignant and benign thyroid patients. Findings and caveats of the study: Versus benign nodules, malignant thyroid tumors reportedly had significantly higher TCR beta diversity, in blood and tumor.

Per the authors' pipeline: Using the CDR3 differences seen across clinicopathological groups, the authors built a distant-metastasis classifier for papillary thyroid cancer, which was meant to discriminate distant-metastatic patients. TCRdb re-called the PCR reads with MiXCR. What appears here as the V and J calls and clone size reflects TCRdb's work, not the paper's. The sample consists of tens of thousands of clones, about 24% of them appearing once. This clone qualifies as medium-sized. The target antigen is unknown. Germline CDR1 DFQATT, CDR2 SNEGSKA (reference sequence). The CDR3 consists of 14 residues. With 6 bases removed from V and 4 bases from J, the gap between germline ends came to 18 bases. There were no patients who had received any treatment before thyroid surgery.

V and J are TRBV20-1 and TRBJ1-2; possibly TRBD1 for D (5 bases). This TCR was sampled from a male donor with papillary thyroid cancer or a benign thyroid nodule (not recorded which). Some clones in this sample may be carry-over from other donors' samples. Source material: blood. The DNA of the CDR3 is TGCAGTGCCGCGGAATTGACAGCCGTCTATGGCTACACCTTC. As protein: CSAAELTAVYGYTF.